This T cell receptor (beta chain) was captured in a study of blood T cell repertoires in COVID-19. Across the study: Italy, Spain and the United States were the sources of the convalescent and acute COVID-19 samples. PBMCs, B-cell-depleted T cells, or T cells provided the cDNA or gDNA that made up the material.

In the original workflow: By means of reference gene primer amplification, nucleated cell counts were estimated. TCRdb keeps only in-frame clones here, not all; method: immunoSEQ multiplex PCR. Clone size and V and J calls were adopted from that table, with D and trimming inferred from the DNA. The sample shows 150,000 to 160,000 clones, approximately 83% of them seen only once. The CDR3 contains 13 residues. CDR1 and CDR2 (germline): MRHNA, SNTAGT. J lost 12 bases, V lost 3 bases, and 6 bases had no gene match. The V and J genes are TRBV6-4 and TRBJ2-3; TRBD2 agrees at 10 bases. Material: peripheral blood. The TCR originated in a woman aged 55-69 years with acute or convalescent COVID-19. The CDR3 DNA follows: TGTGCCAGCAGTGATATTAGCGGGGGGCCCCAGTATTTT. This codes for CASSDISGGPQYF.